This T cell receptor beta chain is drawn from a study of PD-L1 blockade in urothelial cancer. The wider study: From 0 to 3 prior chemotherapy regimens had been given to the patients.

Time point of the sample: pretreatment peripheral blood. Libraries were prepared by immunoSEQ multiplex PCR; TCRdb keeps only in-frame clonotypes and omits some of them. Here the sample spans some 71,000 clones, approximately 80% being singletons. The germline CDR1 and CDR2 sequences are SGHRS and YFSETQ. The ends were cut back, 0 bases at V and 4 bases at J, with 9 bases in the middle. This CDR3 has 14 residues. The chain has TRBV5-1 and TRBJ2-3; a possible D gene is TRBD2 (5 bases). The source material was PBMCs, sampled around atezolizumab (anti-PD-L1) treatment. The clonotype originates from a man aged 40-50 years with urothelial cancer. In DNA form, the CDR3 reads TGCGCCAGCAGCTTGGGGCGGGCCGCAGATACGCAGTATTTT. It translates to CASSLGRAADTQYF.